This TCR beta chain was identified during a study of breast tumors, draining lymph nodes, adjacent tissues. Germline V gene lookup returns CDR1 SGHTA and CDR2 FQGNSA. V lost 5 bases, J lost 12 bases, and 26 bases lay in between. This CDR3 has 16 amino acids. A single record per CDR3 protein comes from TCRdb applying MiXCR to the multiplex PCR reads. The repertoire has more than 200,000 distinct CDR3 sequences, 32% of them found once; the top ten carry around 1.5%. The lymph nodes were axillary draining lymph nodes from breast cancer patients. Study results and limitations: Tumors had less TCR diversity than lymph nodes, more than nontumor tissue. Compared with basal-like, luminal-like tumors shared significantly more repertoire with nontumor tissue. Data only fit, rather than demonstrated, lymph node origin of most tumor T cells. Findings are consistent with lymph node origin and intratumoral expansion of most tumor T cells.

As for this clonotype: Its antigen is unidentified.

The genes are TRBV7-2 and TRBJ2-1; perhaps TRBD2 as D (7 bases). Sequencing was done on a sample of axillary lymph node tissue. The origin of this receptor is a female donor with breast cancer. Some clones in this sample may be carry-over from other donors' samples. The CDR3 nucleotides are TGTGCCAGCAGCCCACCTGGCAATATAGTCGGGGGGCGGCAGTTCTTC. Translated, it gives CASSPPGNIVGGRQFF.